This T cell receptor (beta chain) originates from a study of cytomegalovirus exposure and HLA in healthy donors. In the study overall: From around 180 million T cells, an earlier analysis saw 120 million or so unique TCR beta sequences. Findings and caveats of the study: Several of the most significant clusters appeared, in a later analysis, to be linked to common viral pathogens. There were some V segments, including TRBV6-2 and TRBV6-3, excluded as indistinguishable.

This clone came up a few times. No antigen is known for it. From germline, CDR1 is SQVTM and CDR2 ANQGSEA. V was cut by 5 bases and J by 0 bases, with 8 bases left in between. This CDR3 contains 12 residues. The primer mix had 60 Vbeta and 13 Jbeta primers. Method: immunoSEQ multiplex PCR; TCRdb's copy keeps in-frame clones and lacks some. Of more than 150,000 clones listed, roughly 82% are singletons. The chain uses TRBV29-1 and TRBJ2-7; D not certain. What was sequenced was PBMCs. The origin of this receptor is a man in his forties in good health and CMV-seronegative. The CDR3 DNA reads TGCAGCGTTACGGGTAACTCCTACGAGCAGTACTTC. Its protein product is CSVTGNSYEQYF.